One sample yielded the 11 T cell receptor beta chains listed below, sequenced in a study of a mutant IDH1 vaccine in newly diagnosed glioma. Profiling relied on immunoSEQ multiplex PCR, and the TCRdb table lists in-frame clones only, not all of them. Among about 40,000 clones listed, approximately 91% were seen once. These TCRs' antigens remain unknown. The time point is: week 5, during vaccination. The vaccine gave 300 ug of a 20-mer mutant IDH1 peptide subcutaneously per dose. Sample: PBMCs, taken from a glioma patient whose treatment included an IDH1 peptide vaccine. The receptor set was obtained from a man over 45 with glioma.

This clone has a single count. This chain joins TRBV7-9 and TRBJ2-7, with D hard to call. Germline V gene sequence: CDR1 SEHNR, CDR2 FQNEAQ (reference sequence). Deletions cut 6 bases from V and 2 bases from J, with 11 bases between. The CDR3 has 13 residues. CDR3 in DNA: TGTGCCAGCAGAAAAACAGAGACCTACGAGCAGTACTTC. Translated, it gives CASRKTETYEQYF.

The CDR3 loop is CASCRDLSWAGELFF. CDR3 nucleotide sequence: TGTGCCAGCTGTCGGGACCTATCCTGGGCCGGGGAGCTGTTTTTT. The chain is built from TRBV9 and TRBJ2-2, with D possibly being TRBD1 or TRBD2 (5 bases each). CDR1 and CDR2 from the germline V gene are SGDLS and YYNGEE. The CDR3 consists of 15 residues. V lost 7 bases and J lost 6, with 19 bases in between.

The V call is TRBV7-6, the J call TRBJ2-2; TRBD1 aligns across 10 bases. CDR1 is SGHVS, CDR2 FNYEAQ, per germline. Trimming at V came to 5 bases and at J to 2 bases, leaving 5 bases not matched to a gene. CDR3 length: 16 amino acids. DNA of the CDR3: TGTGCCAGCAGCCCACGGACAGGGGGAAACACCGGGGAGCTGTTTTTT. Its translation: CASSPRTGGNTGELFF.

The CDR3 bases are TGTGCCAGCAGCTCCGGGACAGGCTACGAGCAGTACTTC. Protein: CASSSGTGYEQYF. This chain connects TRBV7-6 to TRBJ2-7, with TRBD1 matching 8 bases. This CDR3 contains 13 residues. V shed 4 bases and J 3 bases; nucleotides not matched to a gene: 2. Germline V gene lookup returns CDR1 SGHVS and CDR2 FNYEAQ.

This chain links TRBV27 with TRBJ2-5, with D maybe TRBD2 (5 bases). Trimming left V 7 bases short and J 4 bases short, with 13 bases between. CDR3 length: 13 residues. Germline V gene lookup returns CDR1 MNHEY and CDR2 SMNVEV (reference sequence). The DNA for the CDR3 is TGTGCCAGCACCCCCGGGAATTCAGAGACCCAGTACTTC. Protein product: CASTPGNSETQYF.

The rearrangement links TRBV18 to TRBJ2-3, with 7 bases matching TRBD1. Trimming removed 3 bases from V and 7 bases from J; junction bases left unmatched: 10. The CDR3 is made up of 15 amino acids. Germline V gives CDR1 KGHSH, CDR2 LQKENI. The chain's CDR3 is CASSPSPTGVNTQYF. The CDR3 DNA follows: TGTGCCAGCTCACCTAGCCCTACAGGGGTAAATACGCAGTATTTT.

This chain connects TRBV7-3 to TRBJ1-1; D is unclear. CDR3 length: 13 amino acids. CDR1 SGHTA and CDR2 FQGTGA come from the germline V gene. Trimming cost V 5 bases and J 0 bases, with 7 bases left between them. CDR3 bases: TGTGCCAGCAGCAAACGGATGAACACTGAAGCTTTCTTT. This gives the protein CASSKRMNTEAFF.

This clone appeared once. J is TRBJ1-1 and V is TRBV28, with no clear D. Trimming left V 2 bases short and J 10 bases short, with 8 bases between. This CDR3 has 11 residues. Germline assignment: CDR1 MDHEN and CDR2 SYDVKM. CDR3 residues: CASSLTWGAFF. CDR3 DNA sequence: TGTGCCAGCAGTTTAACCTGGGGAGCTTTCTTT. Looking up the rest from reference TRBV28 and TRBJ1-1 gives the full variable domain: DVKVTQSSRYLVKRTGEKVFLECVQDMDHENMFWYRQDPGLGLRLIYFSYDVKMKEKGDIPEGYSVSREKKERFSLILESASTNQTSMYLCASSLTWGAFFGQGTRLTVV.

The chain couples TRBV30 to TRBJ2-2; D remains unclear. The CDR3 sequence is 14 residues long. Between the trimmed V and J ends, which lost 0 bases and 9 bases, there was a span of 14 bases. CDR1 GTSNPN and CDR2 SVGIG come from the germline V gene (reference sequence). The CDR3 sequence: CAWSVRDARRELFF. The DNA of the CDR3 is TGTGCCTGGAGTGTACGTGACGCCCGCCGGGAGCTGTTTTTT.

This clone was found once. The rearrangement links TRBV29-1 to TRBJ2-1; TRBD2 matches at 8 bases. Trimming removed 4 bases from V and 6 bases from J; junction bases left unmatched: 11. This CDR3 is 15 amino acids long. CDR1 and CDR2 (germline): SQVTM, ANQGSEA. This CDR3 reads CSVADSGMVLNEQFF. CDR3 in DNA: TGCAGCGTTGCGGATAGCGGGATGGTACTCAATGAGCAGTTCTTC.

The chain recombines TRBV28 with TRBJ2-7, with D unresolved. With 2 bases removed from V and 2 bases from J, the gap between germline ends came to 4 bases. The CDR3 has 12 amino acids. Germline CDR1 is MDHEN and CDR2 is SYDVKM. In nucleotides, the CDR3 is TGTGCCAGCAGTTTAGTAGCCTACGAGCAGTACTTC. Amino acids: CASSLVAYEQYF.